Below, 31 T cell receptor beta chains from the same sample are listed, as sequenced in a study of blood T cell repertoires in COVID-19. This table comes from immunoSEQ multiplex PCR, and its TCRdb copy is limited to in-frame clones, with some not included. The sample yields about 240,000 clones, 85% seen once. Sequenced: peripheral blood. Receptor source: a man aged 50 to 60 with COVID-19, enrolled during active disease.

The chain joins TRBV30 to TRBJ2-5; 7 bases align to TRBD2. Germline CDR1 reads GTSNPN; CDR2 reads SVGIG (reference sequence). V lost 5 bases to trimming and J lost 7 bases; unmatched junction nucleotides: 16. The CDR3 contains 15 residues. This CDR3 reads CAWSMGGGASVTQYF. The DNA for the CDR3 is TGTGCCTGGTCCATGGGGGGAGGGGCCAGTGTGACCCAGTACTTC.

The chain combines TRBV6-6 with TRBJ2-1; 14 positions agree with TRBD2. The CDR3 is 16 residues long. Germline CDR1 is MNHNY and CDR2 is SVGAGI (reference sequence). Trimming cost V 4 bases and J 4 bases; bases outside gene matches: 3. The CDR3 is CASSSRLAGGYNEQFF. CDR3 nucleotides: TGTGCCAGCAGTTCACGACTAGCGGGGGGGTACAATGAGCAGTTCTTC.

CDR3 sequence reads: CASSQALRDTIYEQYF. The CDR3 DNA follows: TGCGCCAGCAGCCAAGCCCTACGGGACACCATCTACGAGCAGTACTTC. The chain couples TRBV4-3 to TRBJ2-7, with a tentative D call TRBD1 (6 bases). The CDR3 consists of 16 residues. Germline values: CDR1 LGHNA, CDR2 YSLEER. Trimming removed 1 base at V and 3 bases at J, with 16 bases between.

The chain employs TRBV7-2 and TRBJ2-7, with 10 bases lining up with TRBD2. Per germline, CDR1 SGHTA and CDR2 FQGNSA. J lost 4 bases, V lost 1 base, and 4 bases had no gene match. The CDR3 length is 15 residues. Written as DNA, the CDR3 is TGTGCCAGCAGCTTAGATCCAGCGGGGGGGTACGAGCAGTACTTC. Translation gives CASSLDPAGGYEQYF. The variable domain in full, completed from reference TRBV7-2 and TRBJ2-7, reads GAGVSQSPSNKVTEKGKDVELRCDPISGHTALYWYRQSLGQGLEFLIYFQGNSAPDKSGLPSDRFSAERTGGSVSTLTIQRTQQEDSAVYLCASSLDPAGGYEQYFGPGTRLTVT.

The rearrangement links TRBV28 to TRBJ1-1; D is uncertain. Trimming pared 3 bases from V and 1 base from J, leaving 9 bases between. This CDR3 region has 14 residues. Germline-derived CDR1 and CDR2 are MDHEN and SYDVKM. The DNA for the CDR3 is TGTGCCAGCAGTTTGGTAGCGGCGAACACTGAAGCTTTCTTT. Its protein product is CASSLVAANTEAFF. Full variable domain (outside the CDR3, taken from reference TRBV28 and TRBJ1-1): DVKVTQSSRYLVKRTGEKVFLECVQDMDHENMFWYRQDPGLGLRLIYFSYDVKMKEKGDIPEGYSVSREKKERFSLILESASTNQTSMYLCASSLVAANTEAFFGQGTRLTVV.

This chain uses TRBV19 with TRBJ2-6; 13 bases are a match to TRBD2. This CDR3 is built from 18 residues. Germline CDR1 LNHDA, CDR2 SQIVND (reference sequence). V lost 6 bases to trimming and J lost 2 bases; unmatched junction nucleotides: 7. CDR3 DNA sequence: TGTGCCAGTAGGGGAGTACTAGCGGGGGGGCCTGGGGCCAACGTCCTGACTTTC. Translated: CASRGVLAGGPGANVLTF. Full variable domain (remainder filled in from reference TRBV19 and TRBJ2-6): DGGITQSPKYLFRKEGQNVTLSCEQNLNHDAMYWYRQDPGQGLRLIYYSQIVNDFQKGDIAEGYSVSREKKESFPLTVTSAQKNPTAFYLCASRGVLAGGPGANVLTFGAGSRLTVL.

This clone was seen just once. The V and J genes are TRBV19 and TRBJ2-1; 12 bases align to TRBD2. CDR3 size: 15 residues. Per germline, CDR1 LNHDA and CDR2 SQIVND (reference sequence). Trimming removed 10 bases from V and 4 bases from J; junction bases left unmatched: 8. The CDR3 bases are TGTGCCACCGAAACTAGCGGGGGGAGGTACAATGAGCAGTTCTTC. It encodes CATETSGGRYNEQFF.

Written as DNA, the CDR3 is TGTGCCAGCTCAGCTGGGAGGACACAATCCTACAATGAGCAGTTCTTC. Protein: CASSAGRTQSYNEQFF. The chain links TRBV18 to TRBJ2-1; a weak D match, TRBD2 (6 bases). CDR1 KGHSH and CDR2 LQKENI come from the germline V gene. The CDR3 has 16 residues. V was clipped by 5 bases and J by 1 base, with 15 bases between them.

There are a few counts of this clone. The chain combines TRBV2 with TRBJ2-7; 10 nucleotides agree with TRBD1. The germline gives CDR1 SNHLY, CDR2 FYNNEI. The V and J ends lost 5 bases and 6 bases, in that order; junction bases with no gene match: 7. This CDR3 spans 14 amino acids. The CDR3 DNA reads as TGTGCCAGCAGTCCTGACAGGGGGCTACGCGAGCAGTACTTC. This codes for CASSPDRGLREQYF. Full variable domain (remainder filled in from reference TRBV2 and TRBJ2-7): EPEVTQTPSHQVTQMGQEVILRCVPISNHLYFYWYRQILGQKVEFLVSFYNNEISEKSEIFDDQFSVERPDGSNFTLKIRSTKLEDSAMYFCASSPDRGLREQYFGPGTRLTVT.

The chain employs TRBV6-4 and TRBJ2-1; TRBD2 aligns across 12 bases. V shed 3 bases, J shed 6 bases, and the junction held 0 bases outside the gene matches. The CDR3 spans 14 residues. CDR1 is MRHNA and CDR2 is SNTAGT in the germline V gene. CDR3 in amino acids: CASSELAGGNEQFF. CDR3 DNA: TGTGCCAGCAGTGAACTAGCGGGGGGCAATGAGCAGTTCTTC.

The chain joins TRBV5-1 to TRBJ2-3, with TRBD2 matching over 8 bases. V trimming: 4 bases; J trimming: 0 bases; junction bases outside the gene matches: 7. Germline CDR1 and CDR2: SGHRS and YFSETQ. This CDR3 has 16 residues. The CDR3 sequence is CASSTQLAASTDTQYF. Written as DNA, the CDR3 is TGCGCCAGCAGCACCCAACTAGCGGCGAGCACAGATACGCAGTATTTT.

The sample holds one count of this clone. The V gene is TRBV2, the J gene TRBJ2-5, with D maybe TRBD2 (6 bases). This CDR3 is 15 amino acids long. V lost 5 bases and J 4 bases, leaving 17 bases between the germline ends. Germline assignment: CDR1 SNHLY and CDR2 FYNNEI. The CDR3 spells CASSLPGGAVETQYF. DNA of the CDR3: TGTGCCAGCAGTCTCCCCGGCGGGGCGGTAGAGACCCAGTACTTC.

The chain carries TRBV24-1 and TRBJ1-2, with D perhaps TRBD1 (6 bases). The V end was cut by 5 bases, the J end by 2 bases, with 8 bases between. Looked up from germline, CDR1 is KGHDR and CDR2 is SFDVKD. CDR3 size: 13 residues. The CDR3 coding sequence is TGTGCCACCAGTGCTACAGGGAACTATGGCTACACCTTC. It yields the protein CATSATGNYGYTF.

The V and J genes are TRBV6-2 or TRBV6-3 and TRBJ2-5, with 9 nucleotides matching TRBD1. The trim removed 5 bases at V and 1 base at J, leaving 8 bases unmatched. The CDR3 spans 16 residues. CDR1 MNHEY and CDR2 SVGEGT come from the germline V gene. The CDR3 DNA reads as TGTGCCAGCAGTGCCACCGGGACAGGGAGCCAAGAGACCCAGTACTTC. It codes for CASSATGTGSQETQYF.

This clone was seen only once. The rearrangement joins TRBV2 to TRBJ2-1, with 9 bases aligning to TRBD2. The germline V gene has CDR1 SNHLY and CDR2 FYNNEI. This CDR3 is built from 15 residues. The junction had 5 bases not matched to a gene; V was cut back by 6 bases and J by 2 bases. CDR3 bases: TGTGCCAGCAGCCTAGCGGGACCCACCTACAATGAGCAGTTCTTC. Encoded protein: CASSLAGPTYNEQFF.

The rearrangement links TRBV5-1 to TRBJ2-7; D possibly corresponds to TRBD1 (6 bases). The germline V gene has CDR1 SGHRS and CDR2 YFSETQ. V was cut by 4 bases and J by 5 bases, with 16 bases left in between. The CDR3 loop spans 14 amino acids. The CDR3 sequence: CASSPRTEGDEQYF. CDR3 sequence (DNA): TGCGCCAGCAGCCCCCGGACAGAAGGAGACGAGCAGTACTTC.

The chain recombines TRBV19 with TRBJ2-2, with D unclear. V was trimmed by 9 bases and J by 3 bases, leaving 11 bases between them. This CDR3 comprises 13 residues. CDR1 is LNHDA, CDR2 SQIVND, per germline (reference sequence). In DNA, the CDR3 is TGTGCCAGCCCGACACTGGACACCGGGGAGCTGTTTTTT. As protein: CASPTLDTGELFF.

The gene calls are TRBV15 and TRBJ1-2; the D gene is possibly TRBD1 (5 bases). V was trimmed by 2 bases and J by 2 bases, leaving 15 bases between them. Germline CDR1 and CDR2: LNHNV and YYDKDF (reference sequence). The CDR3 has 16 amino acids. The CDR3 coding sequence is TGTGCCACCAGCAGAATATCCCCAGGGTTGAACTATGGCTACACCTTC. It codes for CATSRISPGLNYGYTF.

This clone was counted a single time. The chain uses TRBV2 and TRBJ2-5, with 9 nucleotides matching TRBD2. The CDR3 runs to 14 residues. Germline CDR1 reads SNHLY; CDR2 reads FYNNEI. Trimming cost V 1 base and J 12 bases; bases outside gene matches: 9. The CDR3 DNA reads as TGTGCCAGCAGTGAAGTCGGGGCTAGCGGGGCTAAGTACTTC. It yields the protein CASSEVGASGAKYF.

The genes are TRBV5-1 and TRBJ2-1; 12 bases agree with TRBD2. The CDR3 is 15 amino acids. J gave up 3 bases and V 4 bases, and 2 bases lay outside the gene matches. The germline gives CDR1 SGHRS, CDR2 YFSETQ. In DNA form, the CDR3 reads TGCGCCAGCAGCCAACTAGCGGGGGGCTACAATGAGCAGTTCTTC. Its protein product is CASSQLAGGYNEQFF.

The chain uses TRBV29-1 and TRBJ2-7, with a tentative D call TRBD1 (6 bases). Trimming removed 5 bases from V and 1 base from J, with 9 bases in between. The germline V gene has CDR1 SQVTM and CDR2 ANQGSEA. CDR3 length: 12 amino acids. The DNA for the CDR3 is TGCAGCGTTACGGACAGTTCCTACGAGCAGTACTTC. Protein product: CSVTDSSYEQYF.

The chain couples TRBV27 to TRBJ2-7; 9 bases are a match to TRBD1. Germline V CDR1 and CDR2: MNHEY, SMNVEV (reference sequence). Trimming removed 3 bases from V and 4 bases from J; junction bases left unmatched: 7. The CDR3 is 15 amino acids. CDR3 in DNA: TGTGCCAGCAGTTTGTCGTGGGACAGGGTGTACGAGCAGTACTTC. This encodes CASSLSWDRVYEQYF.

The V call is TRBV12-3 or TRBV12-4, the J call TRBJ1-2; D not certain. The CDR3 totals 12 residues. V lost 3 bases and J 8 bases, leaving 10 bases between the germline ends. Here the CDR3 DNA reads TGTGCCAGCAGTTTTAGAGAGGCCGGCTACACCTTC. Translated, it gives CASSFREAGYTF.

CDR3 region: CASTGQTSYEQYF. CDR3 nucleotides: TGCGCCAGCACCGGACAGACCTCCTACGAGCAGTACTTC. V is TRBV5-1 and J is TRBJ2-7; TRBD1 might be the D (6 bases). The CDR3 is 13 residues long. The V gene's germline CDR1 is SGHRS and CDR2 YFSETQ. The ends were cut back, 6 bases at V and 0 bases at J, with 10 bases in the middle. The full variable domain, rest sourced from reference TRBV5-1 and TRBJ2-7, is KAGVTQTPRYLIKTRGQQVTLSCSPISGHRSVSWYQQTPGQGLQFLFEYFSETQRNKGNFPGRFSGRQFSNSRSEMNVSTLELGDSALYLCASTGQTSYEQYFGPGTRLTVT.

The CDR3 DNA reads as TGCGCCAGCAGTGAGTCGGGGGGGCGGTTGTACTTC. The encoded protein is CASSESGGRLYF. This chain links TRBV10-1 with TRBJ2-7; tentative D call: TRBD2 (7 bases). This CDR3 comprises 12 residues. Per germline, CDR1 WNHNN and CDR2 SYGVQD (reference sequence). The germline V and J ends were trimmed by 0 bases and 12 bases, with 12 bases remaining between them.

The J gene is TRBJ2-5, the V gene TRBV11-2, with 8 bases matching TRBD2. The CDR3 totals 14 residues. V gave up 1 base and J gave up 5 bases; unmatched junction bases: 3. Germline values: CDR1 SGHAT, CDR2 FQNNGV. Here the CDR3 DNA reads TGTGCCAGCAGCTTAGCGGGGGGGCAGGAGACCCAGTACTTC. It codes for CASSLAGGQETQYF. The full variable domain, its missing parts supplied by reference TRBV11-2 and TRBJ2-5, is EAGVAQSPRYKIIEKRQSVAFWCNPISGHATLYWYQQILGQGPKLLIQFQNNGVVDDSQLPKDRFSAERLKGVDSTLKIQPAKLEDSAVYLCASSLAGGQETQYFGPGTRLLVL.

This chain links TRBV15 with TRBJ2-3; a possible D gene is TRBD1 (6 bases). V was trimmed by 0 bases and J by 1 base, leaving 11 bases between them. From germline, CDR1 is LNHNV and CDR2 YYDKDF (reference sequence). This CDR3 comprises 16 residues. In nucleotides, the CDR3 is TGTGCCACCAGCAGAGATGCACGACAGGGCACAGATACGCAGTATTTT. Translating gives CATSRDARQGTDTQYF.

The CDR3 region is CASSLGGTGFETQYF. The CDR3 DNA is TGCGCCAGCAGCTTGGGCGGGACAGGGTTTGAGACCCAGTACTTC. This chain links TRBV5-1 with TRBJ2-5; 9 positions match TRBD1. Germline assignment: CDR1 SGHRS and CDR2 YFSETQ. The CDR3 is made up of 15 amino acids. Trimming cost V 0 bases and J 5 bases; bases outside gene matches: 5.

Only a few counts were recorded for this clone. The J gene is TRBJ1-3, the V gene TRBV19; D ambiguous. The CDR3 covers 15 residues. Germline V CDR1 and CDR2: LNHDA, SQIVND (reference sequence). V shed 0 bases and J shed 2 bases, with 8 bases lying between them. The CDR3 DNA reads as TGTGCCAGTAGTATAGATAAGTCAGCTGGAAACACCATATATTTT. This gives the protein CASSIDKSAGNTIYF.

This chain connects TRBV3-1 (or the pseudogene TRBV3-2) to TRBJ1-2; D is ambiguous. The CDR3 is 13 residues long. The V end was cut by 2 bases, the J end by 6 bases, with 10 bases between. CDR1 and CDR2 (germline): LGHDT, YNNKEL (reference sequence). The CDR3 coding sequence is TGTGCCAGCAGCCAATGGCGGGGAGATGGCTACACCTTC. This sequence encodes CASSQWRGDGYTF.

V gene TRBV3-1 (or the pseudogene TRBV3-2) combines with J gene TRBJ1-1, with D perhaps TRBD1 (5 bases). V was trimmed by 1 base and J by 4 bases, leaving 13 bases between them. Looked up from germline, CDR1 is LGHDT and CDR2 is YNNKEL (reference sequence). The CDR3 has 15 residues. DNA of the CDR3: TGTGCCAGCAGCCAAGGTCCGGGGGGATCCACTGAAGCTTTCTTT. Protein: CASSQGPGGSTEAFF.